These 5 T cell receptor beta chains originate from one sample sequenced in a study of identical twins. TCRdb re-called the 5' RACE reads through MiXCR, storing one row per CDR3 protein. The sample includes over 200,000 distinct CDR3 sequences, about 10% of them seen just once. Sequencing was performed on memory T cells sorted from blood. These receptors originate from a man in his fifties or sixties in good health.

This clonotype has at least ten counts. The J gene is TRBJ1-5, the V gene TRBV20-1; no clear D gene. Trimming removed 0 bases from V and 1 base from J, with 10 bases in between. Per germline, CDR1 DFQATT and CDR2 SNEGSKA (reference sequence). There are 15 residues in the CDR3. For the CDR3, the DNA is TGCAGTGCTAGAGATTTTGTGGTAAGCAATCAGCCCCAGCATTTT. Translating gives CSARDFVVSNQPQHF.

The table lists this clonotype with many counts. The J gene is TRBJ2-1, the V gene TRBV7-9; 11 bases agree with TRBD2. Germline V gene data show CDR1 as SEHNR and CDR2 as FQNEAQ (reference sequence). J gave up 8 bases and V 1 base, and 10 bases lay outside the gene matches. CDR3 size: 17 residues. Written as DNA, the CDR3 is TGTGCCAGCAGCTTAGTTAGCGGGAGGGTCAAAAGCGATGAGCAGTTCTTC. The encoded protein is CASSLVSGRVKSDEQFF.

The V call is TRBV11-2, the J call TRBJ2-2; D is tentatively TRBD1 or TRBD2 (5 bases each). This CDR3 is built from 15 residues. In germline, CDR1 is SGHAT, CDR2 FQNNGV. Trimming removed 1 base at V and 3 bases at J, with 9 bases between. CDR3 coding DNA: TGTGCCAGCAGCTTAGTGATGGGGGACACCGGGGAGCTGTTTTTT. It yields the protein CASSLVMGDTGELFF.

In this sample, this clonotype turned up many times. V and J are TRBV28 and TRBJ2-7; tentatively, D is TRBD1 (6 bases). The V gene's germline CDR1 is MDHEN and CDR2 SYDVKM. V was shortened by 5 bases and J by 0 bases, with 11 bases between the two germline ends. The CDR3 is made up of 14 amino acids. CDR3: CASSRDNYSYEQYF. CDR3 DNA: TGTGCCAGCAGTCGGGACAACTACTCCTACGAGCAGTACTTC.

The chain employs TRBV7-8 and TRBJ2-5; 8 positions match TRBD1. Germline CDR1 reads SGHVS; CDR2 reads FQNEAQ. V lost 8 bases and J lost 2; bases outside the gene matches: 13. The CDR3 has 16 residues. The CDR3 DNA reads TGTGCCAGCGTAAAGGCGACAGGGGCCTGGCAAGAGACCCAGTACTTC. Amino acids: CASVKATGAWQETQYF.